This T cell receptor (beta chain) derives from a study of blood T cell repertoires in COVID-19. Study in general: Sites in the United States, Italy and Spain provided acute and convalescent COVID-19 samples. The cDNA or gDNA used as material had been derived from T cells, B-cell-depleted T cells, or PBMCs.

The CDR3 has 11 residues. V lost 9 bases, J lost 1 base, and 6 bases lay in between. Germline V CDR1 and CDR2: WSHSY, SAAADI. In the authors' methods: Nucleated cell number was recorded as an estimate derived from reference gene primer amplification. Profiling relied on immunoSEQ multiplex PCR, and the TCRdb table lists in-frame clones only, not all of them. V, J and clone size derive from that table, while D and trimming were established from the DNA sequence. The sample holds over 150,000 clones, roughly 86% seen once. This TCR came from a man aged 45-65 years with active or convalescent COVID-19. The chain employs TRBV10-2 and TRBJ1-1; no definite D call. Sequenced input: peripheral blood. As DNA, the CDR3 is TGCGCCAGTTTTCAGAACACTGAAGCTTTCTTT. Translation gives CASFQNTEAFF.